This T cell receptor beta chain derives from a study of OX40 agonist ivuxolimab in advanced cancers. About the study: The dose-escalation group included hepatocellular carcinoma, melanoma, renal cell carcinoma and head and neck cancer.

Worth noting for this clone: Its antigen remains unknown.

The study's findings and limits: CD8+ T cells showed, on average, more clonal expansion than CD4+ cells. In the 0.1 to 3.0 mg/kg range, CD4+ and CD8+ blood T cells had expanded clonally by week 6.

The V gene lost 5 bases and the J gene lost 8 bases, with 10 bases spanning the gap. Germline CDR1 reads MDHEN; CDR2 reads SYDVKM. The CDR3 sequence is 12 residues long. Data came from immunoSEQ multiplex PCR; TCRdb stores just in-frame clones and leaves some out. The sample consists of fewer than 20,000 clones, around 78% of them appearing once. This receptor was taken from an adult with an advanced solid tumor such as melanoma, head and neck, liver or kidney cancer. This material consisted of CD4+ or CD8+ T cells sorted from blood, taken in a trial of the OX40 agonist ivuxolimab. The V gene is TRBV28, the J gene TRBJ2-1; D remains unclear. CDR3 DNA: TGTGCCAGCAGTCCCTTCTCGGATGAGCAGTTCTTC. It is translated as CASSPFSDEQFF.